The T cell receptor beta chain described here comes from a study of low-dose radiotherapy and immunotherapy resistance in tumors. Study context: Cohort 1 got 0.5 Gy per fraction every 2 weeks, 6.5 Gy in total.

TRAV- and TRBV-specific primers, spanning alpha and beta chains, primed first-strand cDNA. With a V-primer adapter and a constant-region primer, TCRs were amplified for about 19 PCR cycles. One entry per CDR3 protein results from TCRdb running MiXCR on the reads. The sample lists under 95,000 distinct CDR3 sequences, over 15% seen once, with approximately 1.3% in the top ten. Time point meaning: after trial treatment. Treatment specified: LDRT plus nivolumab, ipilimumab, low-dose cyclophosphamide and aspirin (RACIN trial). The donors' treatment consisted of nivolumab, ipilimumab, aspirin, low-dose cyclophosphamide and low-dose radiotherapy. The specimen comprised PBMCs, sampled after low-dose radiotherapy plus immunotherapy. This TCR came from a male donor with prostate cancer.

In DNA form, the CDR3 reads TGTGCCTCGGGGACAGGCCTGTACGAGCAGTACTTC. It specifies CASGTGLYEQYF. The chain combines TRBV30 with TRBJ2-7; 8 nucleotides match TRBD1. V lost 7 bases to trimming and J lost 4 bases; unmatched junction nucleotides: 6. This CDR3 is 12 amino acids long. Germline-derived CDR1 and CDR2 are GTSNPN and SVGIG (reference sequence).